The entry that follows covers one TCR beta chain sequence. What antigen it recognizes has not been identified. To determine HCMV serostatus, a commercial ELISA kit was used to detect HCMV-specific IgG in serum. Ficoll density gradient centrifugation was used to isolate peripheral blood mononuclear cells from blood. The sample belongs to a study of T cells expressing NK-cell markers (dated by TCRdb to the early 2020s). With regard to the full study: TCR beta-chain repertoires were profiled in sorted CD3+CD56+NKG2C+, CD3+CD56+NKG2C- and CD3+CD56-NKG2C+ T-cell subsets from several donors. Libraries were sequenced as 2 x 150 bp reads on Illumina HiSeq 2000/2500, MiSeq or NextSeq. Among the eight sequenced donors, only one was HCMV-seronegative, while the other seven were HCMV-seropositive. Randomly selected healthy volunteers, three men and five women, were used as the eight sequenced donors. Broader findings and caveats from the paper: In roughly six donors, the dominant CD3+CD56+NKG2C+ clonotypes ranked among the top 10 CD8+ clonotypes, making up roughly 1.0-7.0% of CD8+ T cells. Whether the expanded NKG2C-expressing T cell clones were specific for HCMV antigens was left unclear. Those dominant clonotypes were again the most abundant among CD3+CD56-NKG2C+ cells in several donors, at about 28.3-65%.

The sequencer was an Illumina HiSeq 2000. 5'RACE template switching, by which a universal primer site and unique molecular identifiers were added, was used to make TCR beta cDNA libraries. Synthesis of cDNA was primed from the TCR beta constant segment and was followed by two consecutive PCR amplification steps. The published analysis was carried out like this. MIGEC handled demultiplexing of the reads and grouping by UMI, while MiTCR was used to assemble and quantify clonotypes. To exclude erroneous sequences, only TCR cDNA sequences supported by at least two reads were retained. The tcR package was used for downstream repertoire analysis, and clonotypes were matched between fractions using CDR3 nucleotide sequence together with V segment. VDJmatch was used to annotate antigen specificity against VDJdb, with one amino acid substitution in CDR3 allowed. After TCRdb reprocessed the reads, each CDR3 protein sequence was kept as one row, without DNA. The V and J calls, along with clone size, are taken from TCRdb and not from the paper's own processing. The table for this sample shows 150,000 to 200,000 distinct CDR3 sequences. The ten largest clonotypes hold about 19% of the sample.

This sequence originates from a man aged 18 to 70 in good health. Material: blood T cells: a sorted CD56 or NKG2C T cell subset, CD4+ or CD8+ T cells, or bulk PBMC T cells (not recorded which).

The CDR3 is CATSDTPEGVNTGELFF. Here the chain combines TRBV24-1 and TRBJ2-2; no DNA is available, so the TRBD1 call from TCRdb remains unchecked. Reading the germline V gene gives CDR1 KGHDR and CDR2 SFDVKD. The CDR3 contains 17 residues, cysteine and phenylalanine counted. DNA for this receptor is not on file.